This TCR beta chain is from a study of shared clonotypes between healthy human individuals. The repertoire was sequenced with immunoSEQ multiplex PCR; TCRdb's copy has only in-frame clones and lacks some. Of under 2,500,000 clones listed, roughly 95% are singletons. Study-level points and caveats: About 5% of naive CD4 clonotypes were shared across four donors. Generally, estimated richness proved larger in naive subsets than it did in memory subsets.

With regard to this clone: What it binds is not known.

This CDR3 has 14 residues. V lost 1 base and J 5 bases, leaving 9 bases between the germline ends. Germline CDR1 LGHNA, CDR2 YSLEER. This receptor was taken from a man aged 18 to 29 in good health. Sequencing was carried out using naive CD4+ T cells sorted from blood. The subset denotes: CD45RA+ positively selected. The J gene is TRBJ2-1, the V gene TRBV4-3; D remains ambiguous. CDR3 in amino acids: CASSQARRDNEQFF. In DNA form, the CDR3 reads TGCGCCAGCAGCCAAGCCCGCAGAGACAATGAGCAGTTCTTC.